These 6 T cell receptor beta chains share one sample of origin, sequenced in a study of cytomegalovirus exposure and HLA in healthy donors. PCR amplification relied on 60 Vbeta primers (plus 13 Jbeta primers). Repertoires were generated with immunoSEQ multiplex PCR, while TCRdb's copy carries only in-frame clones and drops some. The table has around 190,000 clones, roughly 77% seen once. The sample comprised PBMCs. The receptor set was obtained from a woman in her forties or fifties in good health and CMV-seronegative.

The chain is built from TRBV10-3 and TRBJ2-5, with a weak D call TRBD1 (6 bases). This CDR3 has 15 amino acids. CDR1 is ENHRY and CDR2 is SYGVKD in the germline V gene. Trimming took off 5 bases at V and 3 bases at J, with 16 bases between the two ends. In DNA form, the CDR3 reads TGTGCCATCAGTCCGACAGGCAGAGATGAAGAGACCCAGTACTTC. Protein: CAISPTGRDEETQYF.

CDR3 sequence (DNA): TGTGCCAGCTCACCCTCTACAGGTAACTCCTACGAGCAGTACTTC. Its protein product is CASSPSTGNSYEQYF. The chain links TRBV18 to TRBJ2-7, with D tentatively TRBD1 (5 bases). The CDR3 consists of 15 residues. Germline V gene lookup returns CDR1 KGHSH and CDR2 LQKENI. V shed 3 bases and J shed 0 bases, with 12 bases lying between them.

The J gene is TRBJ2-3, the V gene TRBV7-9, with D possibly being TRBD1 (6 bases). CDR1 and CDR2 from the germline V gene are SEHNR and FQNEAQ (reference sequence). CDR3 length equals 18 residues. V lost 1 base and J lost 2, with 19 bases in between. The CDR3 sequence is CASSLEGVARRDTDTQYF. The CDR3 DNA follows: TGTGCCAGCAGCTTAGAGGGGGTAGCACGAAGGGACACAGATACGCAGTATTTT.

The V call is TRBV19, the J call TRBJ2-5, with D tentatively TRBD1 (5 bases). The V gene's germline CDR1 is LNHDA and CDR2 SQIVND (reference sequence). This CDR3 is built from 12 residues. V gave up 5 bases and J gave up 5 bases, with 9 bases separating them. The CDR3 loop is CASSAYRETQYF. CDR3 coding DNA: TGTGCCAGTAGTGCTTACAGGGAGACCCAGTACTTC. The variable domain in full, with the rest retrieved from reference TRBV19 and TRBJ2-5, is DGGITQSPKYLFRKEGQNVTLSCEQNLNHDAMYWYRQDPGQGLRLIYYSQIVNDFQKGDIAEGYSVSREKKESFPLTVTSAQKNPTAFYLCASSAYRETQYFGPGTRLLVL.

This chain uses TRBV9 with TRBJ2-2; possibly TRBD1 for D (5 bases). V was clipped by 0 bases and J by 2 bases, with 8 bases between them. This CDR3 is built from 15 residues. Germline loops: CDR1 SGDLS, CDR2 YYNGEE. CDR3 amino acids: CASSVVRGNTGELFF. The CDR3 region has the DNA TGTGCCAGCAGCGTAGTAAGGGGTAACACCGGGGAGCTGTTTTTT.

This rearrangement joins TRBV2 to TRBJ2-1, with D possibly matching TRBD1 (6 bases). V dropped 8 bases and J dropped 12 bases, with 20 bases sitting between them. This CDR3 has 13 amino acids. In germline, CDR1 is SNHLY, CDR2 FYNNEI. CDR3 loop: CASGDTRPGLQFF. The DNA for the CDR3 is TGTGCCAGCGGGGACACTCGACCAGGTCTGCAGTTCTTC.